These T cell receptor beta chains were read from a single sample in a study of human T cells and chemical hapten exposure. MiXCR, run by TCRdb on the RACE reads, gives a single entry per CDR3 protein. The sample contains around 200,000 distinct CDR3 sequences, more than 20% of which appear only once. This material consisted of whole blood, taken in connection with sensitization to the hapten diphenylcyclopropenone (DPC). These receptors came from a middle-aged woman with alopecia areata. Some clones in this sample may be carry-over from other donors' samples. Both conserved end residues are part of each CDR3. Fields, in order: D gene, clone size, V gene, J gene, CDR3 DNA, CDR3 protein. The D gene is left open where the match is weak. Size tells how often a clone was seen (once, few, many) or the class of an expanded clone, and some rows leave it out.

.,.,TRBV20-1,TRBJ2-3,TGCAGTGCTCCGGAGAGGGGGGCAGATACGCAGTATTTT,CSAPERGADTQYF
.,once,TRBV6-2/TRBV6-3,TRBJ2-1,TGTGCCAGCAGTTACGGTTGGGAGGCCTACAATGAGCAGTTCTTC,CASSYGWEAYNEQFF
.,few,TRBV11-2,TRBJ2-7,TGTGCCAGCAGCTTAACCAATGGACAGCTCGACTCCTACGAGCAGTACTTC,CASSLTNGQLDSYEQYF
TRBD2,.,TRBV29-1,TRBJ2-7,TGCAGCGTCCGAAGGGGACTAGCGGGAGGGAGCGAGCAGTACTTC,CSVRRGLAGGSEQYF
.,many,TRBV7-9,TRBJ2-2,TGTGCCAGCAACCTGGCAGGGGCGAACACCGGGGAGCTGTTTTTT,CASNLAGANTGELFF
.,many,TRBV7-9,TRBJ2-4,TGTGCCAGCAGCTGGGACGGAGGTATAAACATTCAGTACTTC,CASSWDGGINIQYF
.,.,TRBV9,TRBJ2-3,TGTGCCAGCAGCTCCCGGTTGGGCCCCGCAGATACGCAGTATTTT,CASSSRLGPADTQYF
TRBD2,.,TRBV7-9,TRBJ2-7,TGTGCCAGCAGCGTCGCTAGCGGGAGTAGGGAGCAGTACTTC,CASSVASGSREQYF
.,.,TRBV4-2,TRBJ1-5,TGTGCCAGCAGCCAAGAGGGTACCAGGGACCAGCCCCAGCATTTT,CASSQEGTRDQPQHF
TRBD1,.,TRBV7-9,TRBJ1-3,TGTGCCAGCAGCTTCGCGTTACAGGGGGGTCCAGGAAACACCATATATTTT,CASSFALQGGPGNTIYF
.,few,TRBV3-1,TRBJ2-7,TGTGCCAGCAGCCAAGACACCTACGAGCAGTACTTC,CASSQDTYEQYF
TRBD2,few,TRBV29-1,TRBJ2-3,TGCAGCGTCCATGGGGCCCTAGCGGGAGGGCTAGATACGCAGTATTTT,CSVHGALAGGLDTQYF
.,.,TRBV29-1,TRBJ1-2,TGCAGCGTAAGGACAGCCAACTATGGCTACACCTTC,CSVRTANYGYTF
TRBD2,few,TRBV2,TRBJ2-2,TGTGCCAGCAACAGACTAGCGGGAAACACCGGGGAGCTGTTTTTT,CASNRLAGNTGELFF
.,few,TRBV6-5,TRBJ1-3,TGTGCCAGCACCAGCTCGGGAAACACCATATATTTT,CASTSSGNTIYF
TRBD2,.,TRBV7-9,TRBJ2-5,TGTGCCAGCAGTCCTCTACTCGGGACTAGCGGGATACAGACCCAGTACTTC,CASSPLLGTSGIQTQYF
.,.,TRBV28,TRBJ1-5,TGTGCCAGCAGTTTAACCCAGTTGGGGACTCAGCCCCAGCATTTT,CASSLTQLGTQPQHF
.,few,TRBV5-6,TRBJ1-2,TGTGCCAGCAGTGCCCGCGCGGCGAATGGCTACACCTTC,CASSARAANGYTF
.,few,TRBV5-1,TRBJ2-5,TGCGCCAGCAGGAGCGGGCACCAAGAGACCCAGTACTTC,CASRSGHQETQYF
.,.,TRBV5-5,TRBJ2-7,TGTGCCAGCAGCCCGGGTGGTTCCGGATCCTACGAGCAGTACTTC,CASSPGGSGSYEQYF
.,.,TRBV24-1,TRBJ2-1,TGTGCCACCAGTGATTTAATTGCGCCCGAAACTGAGGCCTACAATGAGCAGTTCTTC,CATSDLIAPETEAYNEQFF
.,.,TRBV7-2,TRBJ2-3,TGTGCCAGCAGCTTAGTAGTGGGAGAACAGTATACGCAGTATTTT,CASSLVVGEQYTQYF